This T cell receptor beta chain was retrieved from a study of shared clonotypes between healthy human individuals. It was about 82 million PBMCs that unsorted samples used for genomic DNA. V lost 1 base and J lost 3, with 16 bases in between. The CDR3 loop spans 16 amino acids. Per germline, CDR1 MGHRA and CDR2 YSYEKL. Generated by immunoSEQ multiplex PCR, the TCRdb table keeps only in-frame clones and is missing some. The sample includes 470,000 or so clones, 81% of them seen just once. The sample taken for sequencing was PBMCs. This rearrangement joins TRBV4-1 to TRBJ2-7, with D hard to call. The receptor was isolated from a woman between 40 and 50 years old in good health. Some clones in this sample may be carry-over from other donors' samples. The CDR3 DNA reads TGCGCCAGCAGCCAAGCCCACCCGGCTCCAAACTACGAGCAGTACTTC. Translated: CASSQAHPAPNYEQYF.